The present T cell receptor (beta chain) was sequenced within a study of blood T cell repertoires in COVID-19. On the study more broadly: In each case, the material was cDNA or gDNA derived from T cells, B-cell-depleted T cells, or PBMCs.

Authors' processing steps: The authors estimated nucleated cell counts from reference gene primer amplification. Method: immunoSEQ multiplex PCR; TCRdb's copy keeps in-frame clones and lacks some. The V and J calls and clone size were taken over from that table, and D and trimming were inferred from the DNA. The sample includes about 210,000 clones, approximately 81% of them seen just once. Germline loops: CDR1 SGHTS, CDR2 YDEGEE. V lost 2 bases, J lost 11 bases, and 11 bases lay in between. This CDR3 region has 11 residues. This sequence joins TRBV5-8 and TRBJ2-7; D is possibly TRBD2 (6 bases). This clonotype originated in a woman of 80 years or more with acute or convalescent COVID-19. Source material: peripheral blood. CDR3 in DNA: TGTGCCAGCAGCTTTAACTGGGAGGAGTACTTC. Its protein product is CASSFNWEEYF. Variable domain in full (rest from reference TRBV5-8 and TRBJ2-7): EAGVTQSPTHLIKTRGQQATLRCSPISGHTSVYWYQQALGLGLQFLLWYDEGEERNRGNFPPRFSGRQFPNYSSELNVNALELEDSALYLCASSFNWEEYFGPGTRLTVT.